This T cell receptor beta chain was captured by sequencing in a study of identical twins. Study-level points and caveats: Excess sharing between twins was weaker in beta out-of-frame sequences.

TCRdb reanalysed the 5' RACE reads using MiXCR and keeps one entry per CDR3 protein. This sample has a few hundred thousand distinct CDR3 sequences, with about 13% found just once. Trimming shortened V by 3 bases and J by 13 bases, and 16 bases separated the two germline ends. CDR3 length: 13 amino acids. Germline values: CDR1 LGHDT, CDR2 YNNKEL (reference sequence). This clonotype was counted a few times. Its antigen remains unidentified. Another study also made use of these data, one on yellow fever vaccine responses in identical twins. In that study: Vaccine T cell responses of twins reportedly seemed partly convergent and partly personalized.

V is TRBV3-1 and J is TRBJ2-1, with D perhaps matching TRBD2 (5 bases). The origin of this receptor is a woman younger than 35 in good health. Specimen: memory (CD45RO+) T cells sorted from blood. The CDR3 sequence: CASSQGEVAIQFF. CDR3 in DNA: TGTGCCAGCAGCCAGGGAGAGGTGGCTATTCAGTTCTTC.